This TCR beta chain stems from a study of beta chain features in type 1 diabetes. Of the isolated RNA, all was reverse transcribed, and so the sequenced material was expressed TCRB transcripts. TCRdb keeps only in-frame clones here, not all; method: immunoSEQ multiplex PCR. The profile shows roughly 700,000 clones, under 15% of them singletons. Study outcomes and limitations: Type 1 diabetes patients showed a moderate but significant shortening of TCRB CDR3s in all four CD4+ subsets.

CD4+ cells of the naive, central memory, regulatory and stem cell-like memory types were sorted via CD45RO/CCR7/CD25/CD127/CD95/CD27. This clone was counted between two and nine times. No antigen is known for it. CDR1 and CDR2 (germline): MDHEN, SYDVKM. This CDR3 is built from 15 residues. Trimming removed 5 bases at V and 1 base at J, with 11 bases between. The chain joins TRBV28 to TRBJ2-2; D remains unclear. The source is a man aged 18 to 30 with type 1 diabetes. The sample taken for sequencing was naive CD4+ T cells from blood. The CDR3 region has the DNA TGTGCCAGCAGTATACCCCCACTGAACACCGGGGAGCTGTTTTTT. Residues: CASSIPPLNTGELFF.